This passage covers 2 T cell receptor beta chains from one sample sequenced in a study of CD8+CD57+ T cells in acquired aplastic anemia. An expansion of CD8+CD57+ cells by flow cytometry had been shown in patients chosen for sequencing. TCR beta VDJ and CDR3 profiling used genomic DNA as template. TCRdb used MiXCR to reprocess the reads, holding one entry per CDR3 protein. The sample has 200,000 to 300,000 distinct CDR3 sequences; 82% are singletons. Material: sorted CD4+, CD8+, or CD8+CD57+ T cells (not recorded which) from PBMCs. These receptors all come from a human donor with aplastic anemia.

This clonotype was detected a few times. One end of the junction does not line up with germline, which may come from a read error. The chain joins TRBV9 to TRBJ2-5; D may be TRBD2 (7 bases). Per germline, CDR1 SGDLS and CDR2 YYNGEE. There are 14 residues in the CDR3. CDR3 nucleotide sequence: TGTGCCAGCAGCGAAGGGGGGGCCGGGGTGAACACTGACTTC. Its protein product is CASSEGGAGVNTDF. Together with reference TRBV9 and TRBJ2-5, the CDR3 gives the full variable domain: DSGVTQTPKHLITATGQRVTLRCSPRSGDLSVYWYQQSLDQGLQFLIQYYNGEERAKGNILERFSAQQFPDLHSELNLSSLELGDSALYFCASSEGGAGVNTDFGPGTRLLVL.

On this clonotype: Mismatch with germline at one junction end may stem from a read error. The chain has TRBV15 and TRBJ2-1; D may match TRBD1 or TRBD2 (5 bases each). The J call is uncertain, as TRBJ2-5 better fits the DNA end. CDR1 is LNHNV, CDR2 YYDKDF, per germline (reference sequence). The CDR3 is made up of 14 amino acids. Here the CDR3 reads CASSVGPRYDDQYF. The CDR3 DNA follows: TGTGCCAGCAGCGTGGGACCAAGATACGATGACCAGTACTTC.